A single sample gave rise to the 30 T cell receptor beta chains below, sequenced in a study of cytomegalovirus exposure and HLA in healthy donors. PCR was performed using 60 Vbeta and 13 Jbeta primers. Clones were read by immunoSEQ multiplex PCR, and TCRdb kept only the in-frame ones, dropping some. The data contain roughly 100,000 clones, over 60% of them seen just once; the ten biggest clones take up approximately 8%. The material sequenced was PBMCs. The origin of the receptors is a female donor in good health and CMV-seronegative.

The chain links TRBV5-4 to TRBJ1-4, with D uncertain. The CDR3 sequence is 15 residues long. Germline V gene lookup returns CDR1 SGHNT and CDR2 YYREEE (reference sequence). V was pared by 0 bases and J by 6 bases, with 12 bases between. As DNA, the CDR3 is TGTGCCAGCAGCTTGGGGGCAACGAAGGATGAAAAACTGTTTTTT. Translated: CASSLGATKDEKLFF. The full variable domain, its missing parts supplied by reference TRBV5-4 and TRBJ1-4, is ETGVTQSPTHLIKTRGQQVTLRCSSQSGHNTVSWYQQALGQGPQFIFQYYREEENGRGNFPPRFSGLQFPNYSSELNVNALELDDSALYLCASSLGATKDEKLFFGSGTQLSVL.

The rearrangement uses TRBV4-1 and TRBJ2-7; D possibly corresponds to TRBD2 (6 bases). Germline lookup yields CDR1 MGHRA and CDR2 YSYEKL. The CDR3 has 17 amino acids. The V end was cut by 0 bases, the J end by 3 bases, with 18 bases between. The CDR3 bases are TGCGCCAGCAGCCAAGATCCCAGGAGGGAGGCCCGCTACGAGCAGTACTTC. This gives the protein CASSQDPRREARYEQYF.

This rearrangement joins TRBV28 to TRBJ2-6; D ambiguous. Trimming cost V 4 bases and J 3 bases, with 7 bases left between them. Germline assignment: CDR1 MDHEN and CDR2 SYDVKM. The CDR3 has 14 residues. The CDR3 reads CASSYNVGANVLTF. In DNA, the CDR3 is TGTGCCAGCAGTTACAACGTTGGGGCCAACGTCCTGACTTTC.

The CDR3, as DNA: TGTGCCAGCAGCTCCACCGGGACAGCGTACTACGAGCAGTACTTC. Encoded protein: CASSSTGTAYYEQYF. The chain links TRBV9 to TRBJ2-7; 7 bases align to TRBD1. The CDR3 is made up of 15 amino acids. Germline-derived CDR1 and CDR2 are SGDLS and YYNGEE. J lost 3 bases, V lost 4 bases, and 10 bases had no gene match.

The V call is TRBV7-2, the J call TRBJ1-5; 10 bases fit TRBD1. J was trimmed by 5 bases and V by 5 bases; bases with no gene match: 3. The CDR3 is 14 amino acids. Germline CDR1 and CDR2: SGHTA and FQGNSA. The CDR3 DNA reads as TGTGCCAGCAGCGCGGACAGGGGGGATCAGCCCCAGCATTTT. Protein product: CASSADRGDQPQHF.

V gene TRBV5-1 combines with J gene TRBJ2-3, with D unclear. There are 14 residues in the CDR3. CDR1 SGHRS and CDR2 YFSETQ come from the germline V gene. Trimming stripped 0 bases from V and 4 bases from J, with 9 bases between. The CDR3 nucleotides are TGCGCCAGCAGCTTGGCCGAGCCCCCAGATACGCAGTATTTT. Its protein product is CASSLAEPPDTQYF.

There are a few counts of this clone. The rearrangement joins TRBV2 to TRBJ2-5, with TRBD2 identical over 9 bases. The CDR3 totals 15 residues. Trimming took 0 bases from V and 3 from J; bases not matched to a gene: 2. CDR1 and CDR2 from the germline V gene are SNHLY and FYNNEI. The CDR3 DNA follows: TGTGCCAGCAGTGAAGCGGGACTAGCTAAAGAGACCCAGTACTTC. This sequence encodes CASSEAGLAKETQYF.

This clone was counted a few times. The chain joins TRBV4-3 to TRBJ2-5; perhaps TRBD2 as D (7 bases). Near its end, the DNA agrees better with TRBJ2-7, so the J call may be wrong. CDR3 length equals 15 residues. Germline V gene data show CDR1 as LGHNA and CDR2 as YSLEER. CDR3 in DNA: TGCGCCAGCAGCCAAGGGGGGGGCAGGGGCGACGAGCAGTACTTC. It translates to CASSQGGGRGDEQYF.

The chain's CDR3 is CASSSGRGKSYEQYF. CDR3 bases: TGTGCCAGCAGCTCAGGGAGGGGTAAGTCCTACGAGCAGTACTTC. The gene calls are TRBV9 and TRBJ2-7; 7 bases are a match to TRBD2. The V and J ends lost 4 bases and 1 base, in that order; junction bases with no gene match: 8. The CDR3 consists of 15 residues. CDR1 and CDR2 from the germline V gene are SGDLS and YYNGEE.

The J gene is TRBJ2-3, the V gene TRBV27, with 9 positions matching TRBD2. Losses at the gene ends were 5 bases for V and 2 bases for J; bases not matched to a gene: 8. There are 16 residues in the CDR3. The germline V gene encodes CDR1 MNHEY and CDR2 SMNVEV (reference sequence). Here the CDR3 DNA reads TGTGCCAGCAGTCCTGGGACTAGCCCCTACACAGATACGCAGTATTTT. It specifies CASSPGTSPYTDTQYF.

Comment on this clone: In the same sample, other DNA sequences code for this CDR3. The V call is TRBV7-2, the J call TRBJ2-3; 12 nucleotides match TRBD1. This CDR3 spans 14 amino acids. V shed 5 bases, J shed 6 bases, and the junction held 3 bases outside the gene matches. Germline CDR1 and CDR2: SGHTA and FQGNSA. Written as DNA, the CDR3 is TGTGCCAGCAGCGGGACAGGGGGCGCGGATACGCAGTATTTT. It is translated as CASSGTGGADTQYF.

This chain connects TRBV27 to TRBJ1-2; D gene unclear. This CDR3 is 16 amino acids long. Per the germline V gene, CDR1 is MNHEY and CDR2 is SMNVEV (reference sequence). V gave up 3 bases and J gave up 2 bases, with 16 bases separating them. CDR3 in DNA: TGTGCCAGCAGTTTGGGCGTTCCCGTTTTCAACTATGGCTACACCTTC. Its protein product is CASSLGVPVFNYGYTF.

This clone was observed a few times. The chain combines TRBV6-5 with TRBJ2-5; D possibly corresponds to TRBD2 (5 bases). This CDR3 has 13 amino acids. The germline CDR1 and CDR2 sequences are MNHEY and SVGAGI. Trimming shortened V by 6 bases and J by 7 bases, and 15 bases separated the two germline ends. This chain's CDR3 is CASSPDSKGTQYF. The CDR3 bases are TGTGCCAGCAGCCCGGACTCTAAGGGGACCCAGTACTTC.

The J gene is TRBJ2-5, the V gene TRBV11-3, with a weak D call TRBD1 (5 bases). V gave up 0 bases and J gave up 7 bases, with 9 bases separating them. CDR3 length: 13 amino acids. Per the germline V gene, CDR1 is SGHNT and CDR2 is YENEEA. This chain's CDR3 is CASSLERQGTQYF. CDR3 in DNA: TGTGCCAGCAGCTTAGAGAGGCAGGGGACCCAGTACTTC.

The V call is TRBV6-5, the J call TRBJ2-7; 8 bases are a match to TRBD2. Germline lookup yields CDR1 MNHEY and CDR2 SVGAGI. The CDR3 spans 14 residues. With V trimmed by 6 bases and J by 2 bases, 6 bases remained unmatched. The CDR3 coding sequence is TGTGCCAGCAGCCCTGCGGGGGGTACCTACGAGCAGTACTTC. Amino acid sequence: CASSPAGGTYEQYF.

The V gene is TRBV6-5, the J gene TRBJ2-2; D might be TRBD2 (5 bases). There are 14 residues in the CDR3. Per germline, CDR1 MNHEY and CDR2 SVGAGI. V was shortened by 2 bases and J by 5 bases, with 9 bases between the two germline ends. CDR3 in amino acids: CASSYGRITGELFF. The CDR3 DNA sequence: TGTGCCAGCAGTTACGGGAGAATTACCGGGGAGCTGTTTTTT.

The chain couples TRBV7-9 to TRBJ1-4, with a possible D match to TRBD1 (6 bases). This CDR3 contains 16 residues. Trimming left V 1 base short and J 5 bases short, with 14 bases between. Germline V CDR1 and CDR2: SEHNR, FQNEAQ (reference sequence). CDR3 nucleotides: TGTGCCAGCAGCTTAGTACAGGGTCGCGGGAATGAAAAACTGTTTTTT. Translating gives CASSLVQGRGNEKLFF.

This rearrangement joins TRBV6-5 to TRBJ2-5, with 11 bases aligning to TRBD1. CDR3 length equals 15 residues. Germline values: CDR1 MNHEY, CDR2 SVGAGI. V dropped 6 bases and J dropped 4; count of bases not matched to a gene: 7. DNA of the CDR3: TGTGCCAGCAGCCCGGGACAGGGGGACCGAGAGACCCAGTACTTC. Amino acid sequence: CASSPGQGDRETQYF.

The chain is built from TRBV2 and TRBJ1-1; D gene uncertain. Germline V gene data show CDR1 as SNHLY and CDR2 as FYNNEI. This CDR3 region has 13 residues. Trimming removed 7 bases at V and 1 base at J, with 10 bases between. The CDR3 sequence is CASNWEGNTEAFF. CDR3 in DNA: TGTGCCAGCAATTGGGAGGGGAACACTGAAGCTTTCTTT.

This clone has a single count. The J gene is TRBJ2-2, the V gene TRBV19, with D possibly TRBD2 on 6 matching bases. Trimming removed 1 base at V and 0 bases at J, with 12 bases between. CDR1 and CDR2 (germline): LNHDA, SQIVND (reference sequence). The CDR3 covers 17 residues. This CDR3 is CASSIGSGRTNTGELFF. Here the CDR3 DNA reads TGTGCCAGTAGTATAGGGAGCGGGCGAACGAACACCGGGGAGCTGTTTTTT.

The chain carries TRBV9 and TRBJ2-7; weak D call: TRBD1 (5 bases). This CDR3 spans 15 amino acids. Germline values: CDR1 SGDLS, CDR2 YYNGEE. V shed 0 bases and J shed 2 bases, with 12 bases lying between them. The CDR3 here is CASSVAPQGTYEQYF. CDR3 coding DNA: TGTGCCAGCAGCGTAGCTCCCCAGGGTACCTACGAGCAGTACTTC.

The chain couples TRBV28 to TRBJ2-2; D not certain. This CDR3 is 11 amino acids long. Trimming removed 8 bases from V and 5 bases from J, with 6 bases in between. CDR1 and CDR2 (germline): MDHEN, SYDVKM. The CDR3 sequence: CASGVTGELFF. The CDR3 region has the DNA TGTGCCAGCGGAGTTACCGGGGAGCTGTTTTTT.

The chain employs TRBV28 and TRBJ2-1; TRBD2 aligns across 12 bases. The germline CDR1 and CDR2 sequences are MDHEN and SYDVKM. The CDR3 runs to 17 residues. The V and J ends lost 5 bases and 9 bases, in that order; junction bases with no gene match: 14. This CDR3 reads CASSLLPGASGRVEQFF. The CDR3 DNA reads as TGTGCCAGCAGTCTCCTGCCTGGGGCTAGCGGGAGGGTTGAGCAGTTCTTC.

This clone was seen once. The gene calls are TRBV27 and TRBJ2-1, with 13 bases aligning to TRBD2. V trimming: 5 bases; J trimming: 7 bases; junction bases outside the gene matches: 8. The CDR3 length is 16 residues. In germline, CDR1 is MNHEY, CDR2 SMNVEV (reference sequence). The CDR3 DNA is TGTGCCAGCAGTCCACTAGCGGGAGGGCCGAGGAATGAGCAGTTCTTC. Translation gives CASSPLAGGPRNEQFF.

The CDR3 here is CASSDRQGQNIQYF. The CDR3 nucleotides are TGTGCCAGTAGTGATCGACAGGGCCAAAACATTCAGTACTTC. V is TRBV19 and J is TRBJ2-4, with TRBD1 matching over 7 bases. V lost 5 bases to trimming and J lost 5 bases; unmatched junction nucleotides: 6. The CDR3 runs 14 residues. CDR1 and CDR2 (germline): LNHDA, SQIVND (reference sequence).

CDR3 bases: TGTGCCAGTAGTACCGGGGGACTAGCGGGGGGGTTTAAGCAGTTCTTC. Protein product: CASSTGGLAGGFKQFF. V usage is TRBV19 and J usage is TRBJ2-1; 16 bases align to TRBD2. Trimming removed 4 bases from V and 11 bases from J; junction bases left unmatched: 8. Germline CDR1 reads LNHDA; CDR2 reads SQIVND (reference sequence). This CDR3 region has 16 residues.

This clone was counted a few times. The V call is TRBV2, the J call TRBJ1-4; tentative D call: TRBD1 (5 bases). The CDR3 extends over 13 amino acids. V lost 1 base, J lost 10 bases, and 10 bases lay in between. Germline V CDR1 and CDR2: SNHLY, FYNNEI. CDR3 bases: TGTGCCAGCAGTGAAGACAGGAGGGGAAAACTGTTTTTT. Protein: CASSEDRRGKLFF.

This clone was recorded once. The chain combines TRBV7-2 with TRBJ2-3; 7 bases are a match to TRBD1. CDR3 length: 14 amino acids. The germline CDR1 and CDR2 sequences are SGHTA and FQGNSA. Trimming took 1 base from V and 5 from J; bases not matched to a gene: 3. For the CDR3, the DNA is TGTGCCAGCAGCTTAGGAGGGGGCGAAGATACGCAGTATTTT. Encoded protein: CASSLGGGEDTQYF.

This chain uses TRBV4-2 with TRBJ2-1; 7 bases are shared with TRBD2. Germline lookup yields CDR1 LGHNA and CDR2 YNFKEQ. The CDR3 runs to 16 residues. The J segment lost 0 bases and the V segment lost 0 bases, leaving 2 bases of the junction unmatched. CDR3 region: CASSQEWGGSYNEQFF. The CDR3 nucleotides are TGTGCCAGCAGCCAAGAATGGGGGGGCTCCTACAATGAGCAGTTCTTC.

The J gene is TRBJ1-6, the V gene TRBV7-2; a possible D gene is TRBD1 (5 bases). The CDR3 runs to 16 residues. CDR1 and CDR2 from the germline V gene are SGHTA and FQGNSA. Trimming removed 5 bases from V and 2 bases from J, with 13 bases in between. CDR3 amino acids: CASSRTRGTYNSPLHF. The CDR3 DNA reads TGTGCCAGCAGCCGAACGCGGGGCACCTATAATTCACCCCTCCACTTT.